The next 24 T cell receptor beta chains were all read from a single sample in a study of blood T cell repertoires in COVID-19. Repertoires were generated with immunoSEQ multiplex PCR, while TCRdb's copy carries only in-frame clones and drops some. This sample has 200,000 to 250,000 clones, with around 85% found just once. Sequencing input: peripheral blood. These receptors all stem from a woman in her 70s with COVID-19, enrolled during active disease.

The gene calls are TRBV11-2 and TRBJ2-3; 9 bases line up with TRBD2. The germline gives CDR1 SGHAT, CDR2 FQNNGV. This CDR3 is built from 16 residues. Losses at the gene ends were 2 bases for V and 4 bases for J; bases not matched to a gene: 7. The CDR3 spells CASSLRSGRMSDTQYF. In nucleotides, the CDR3 is TGTGCCAGCAGCTTACGGAGCGGGAGGATGTCAGATACGCAGTATTTT.

The rearrangement joins TRBV19 to TRBJ2-5, with D hard to call. The CDR3 is 14 residues long. Germline loops: CDR1 LNHDA, CDR2 SQIVND (reference sequence). The germline V and J ends were trimmed by 0 bases and 2 bases, with 7 bases remaining between them. The CDR3, as DNA: TGTGCCAGTAGTATAGACTCTTTTCAAGAGACCCAGTACTTC. It specifies CASSIDSFQETQYF.

The genes are TRBV6-5 and TRBJ1-2; 7 bases align to TRBD1. In germline, CDR1 is MNHEY, CDR2 SVGAGI. This CDR3 has 13 amino acids. The V segment lost 6 bases and the J segment 8 bases; nucleotides outside the gene matches: 9. The CDR3 sequence: CASSPTGNGGYTF. DNA for the CDR3: TGTGCCAGCAGCCCGACAGGGAACGGGGGCTACACCTTC.

The chain uses TRBV7-2 and TRBJ2-7; 8 bases match TRBD2. CDR3 length: 15 residues. Germline CDR1 and CDR2: SGHTA and FQGNSA. The J segment lost 2 bases and the V segment lost 3 bases, leaving 6 bases of the junction unmatched. The CDR3 DNA reads TGTGCCAGCAGCTTGAGGATAGCGGGAACCTACGAGCAGTACTTC. It encodes CASSLRIAGTYEQYF.

The chain recombines TRBV7-9 with TRBJ1-2; 9 bases match TRBD1. The CDR3 loop spans 18 amino acids. Trimming took 1 base from V and 0 from J; bases not matched to a gene: 9. Germline V gives CDR1 SEHNR, CDR2 FQNEAQ (reference sequence). Here the CDR3 reads CASSLERGQGIANYGYTF. CDR3 nucleotides: TGTGCCAGCAGCTTAGAGCGCGGACAGGGGATCGCTAACTATGGCTACACCTTC.

V usage is TRBV14 and J usage is TRBJ2-2; 8 nucleotides agree with TRBD1. With V trimmed by 4 bases and J by 1 base, 2 bases remained unmatched. CDR3 length: 15 amino acids. Germline CDR1 and CDR2: SGHDN and FVKESK. CDR3 residues: CASSLGTGNTGELFF. CDR3 nucleotide sequence: TGTGCCAGCAGCCTCGGGACAGGGAACACCGGGGAGCTGTTTTTT.

The chain joins TRBV27 to TRBJ1-1; D perhaps matches TRBD1 (5 bases). CDR1 is MNHEY, CDR2 SMNVEV, per germline (reference sequence). The CDR3 runs 13 residues. The V end was cut by 6 bases, the J end by 7 bases, with 15 bases between. CDR3 sequence reads: CASSPTTASEAFF. For the CDR3, the DNA is TGTGCCAGCAGCCCCACGACAGCTAGTGAAGCTTTCTTT.

The V and J genes are TRBV6-4 and TRBJ2-3; no clear D. Trimming took 5 bases from V and 0 from J, leaving 9 bases between them. Germline loops: CDR1 MRHNA, CDR2 SNTAGT. The CDR3 totals 14 residues. CDR3 sequence: CASSPQSSTDTQYF. The CDR3 coding sequence is TGTGCCAGCAGTCCCCAGTCTAGCACAGATACGCAGTATTTT.

J is TRBJ2-6 and V is TRBV5-1, with D possibly TRBD1 on 6 matching bases. Germline CDR1 and CDR2: SGHRS and YFSETQ. This CDR3 is built from 17 residues. V was clipped by 0 bases and J by 1 base, with 11 bases between them. This CDR3 reads CASSLDPTGSGANVLTF. CDR3 coding DNA: TGCGCCAGCAGCTTGGACCCCACAGGGTCTGGGGCCAACGTCCTGACTTTC.

This clone was counted a few times. Distinct nucleotide sequences in the sample also encode this CDR3. V usage is TRBV7-3 and J usage is TRBJ1-3; 7 positions agree with TRBD1. Germline V gene lookup returns CDR1 SGHTA and CDR2 FQGTGA. CDR3 length equals 14 residues. V lost 3 bases to trimming and J lost 1 base; unmatched junction nucleotides: 0. For the CDR3, the DNA is TGTGCCAGCAGCTTGACAGGGTCTGGAAACACCATATATTTT. Protein product: CASSLTGSGNTIYF.

V gene TRBV5-1 combines with J gene TRBJ1-1, with TRBD1 matching over 7 bases. Per the germline V gene, CDR1 is SGHRS and CDR2 is YFSETQ. The J segment lost 6 bases and the V segment lost 3 bases, leaving 8 bases of the junction unmatched. The CDR3 spans 14 residues. Here the CDR3 reads CASSYAGGPAEAFF. The CDR3 DNA follows: TGCGCCAGCAGCTATGCAGGGGGGCCGGCTGAAGCTTTCTTT. The full variable domain, rest sourced from reference TRBV5-1 and TRBJ1-1, is KAGVTQTPRYLIKTRGQQVTLSCSPISGHRSVSWYQQTPGQGLQFLFEYFSETQRNKGNFPGRFSGRQFSNSRSEMNVSTLELGDSALYLCASSYAGGPAEAFFGQGTRLTVV.

The chain uses TRBV4-3 and TRBJ1-4, with D possibly being TRBD1 (5 bases). The CDR3 runs to 16 residues. Germline CDR1 reads LGHNA; CDR2 reads YSLEER. V was shortened by 2 bases and J by 5 bases, with 15 bases between the two germline ends. CDR3 amino acids: CASSQIMGGGNEKLFF. DNA for the CDR3: TGCGCCAGCAGCCAAATCATGGGCGGGGGGAATGAAAAACTGTTTTTT.

This chain links TRBV5-6 with TRBJ1-1, with 8 bases lining up with TRBD1. With V trimmed by 4 bases and J by 1 base, 9 bases remained unmatched. CDR3 length equals 16 residues. Germline V gene sequence: CDR1 SGHDT, CDR2 YYEEEE. The CDR3 sequence is CASSQVRDRWNTEAFF. DNA for the CDR3: TGTGCCAGCAGCCAAGTCCGGGACAGGTGGAACACTGAAGCTTTCTTT.

The rearrangement uses TRBV7-9 and TRBJ1-2; the D is unclear. Germline V CDR1 and CDR2: SEHNR, FQNEAQ (reference sequence). The CDR3 runs 17 residues. Between the trimmed V and J ends, which lost 2 bases and 2 bases, there was a span of 18 bases. This CDR3 reads CASSLILSPGRNYGYTF. DNA for the CDR3: TGTGCCAGCAGCTTAATACTGTCCCCAGGCCGGAACTATGGCTACACCTTC. Variable domain in full (rest from reference TRBV7-9 and TRBJ1-2): DTGVSQNPRHKITKRGQNVTFRCDPISEHNRLYWYRQTLGQGPEFLTYFQNEAQLEKSRLLSDRFSAERPKGSFSTLEIQRTEQGDSAMYLCASSLILSPGRNYGYTFGSGTRLTVV.

This clone was seen a few times. The chain has TRBV12-3 or TRBV12-4 and TRBJ1-1; tentative D call: TRBD1 (6 bases). V gave up 6 bases and J gave up 8 bases, with 10 bases separating them. The CDR3 runs 11 residues. The CDR3 region is CASRRQGEAFF. CDR3 sequence (DNA): TGTGCCAGCAGACGCCAGGGGGAAGCTTTCTTT.

This clone was seen a handful of times. V is TRBV7-2 and J is TRBJ2-1, with D tentatively TRBD2 (6 bases). Germline-derived CDR1 and CDR2 are SGHTA and FQGNSA. This CDR3 spans 15 amino acids. Trimming removed 7 bases from V and 0 bases from J, with 13 bases in between. The CDR3 reads CASKWAGPSYNEQFF. The CDR3 nucleotides read TGTGCCAGCAAGTGGGCGGGGCCCTCCTACAATGAGCAGTTCTTC.

The V gene is TRBV4-2, the J gene TRBJ1-1, with a tentative D call TRBD1 (6 bases). The CDR3 is 13 amino acids. Germline V gene data show CDR1 as LGHNA and CDR2 as YNFKEQ. V gave up 7 bases and J gave up 4 bases, with 13 bases separating them. The CDR3 is CASTAGVVTEAFF. The CDR3 DNA sequence: TGTGCCAGCACCGCAGGGGTGGTCACTGAAGCTTTCTTT.

The chain employs TRBV19 and TRBJ1-1; 7 nucleotides line up with TRBD1. V was clipped by 9 bases and J by 0 bases; unmatched bases: 7. Germline CDR1 and CDR2: LNHDA and SQIVND (reference sequence). The CDR3 has 14 residues. The CDR3 protein is CASITGDMNTEAFF. CDR3 nucleotide sequence: TGTGCCAGCATCACAGGGGACATGAACACTGAAGCTTTCTTT.

This clone has more than one count but fewer than ten. The rearrangement joins TRBV29-1 to TRBJ1-6; D is ambiguous. CDR1 is SQVTM and CDR2 is ANQGSEA in the germline V gene. V lost 5 bases to trimming and J lost 7 bases, with 21 bases between them. This CDR3 has 16 residues. CDR3 in DNA: TGCAGCGTTCGAACCCTCCAGGCTGACGGAAATTCACCCCTCCACTTT. Protein sequence: CSVRTLQADGNSPLHF.

The chain carries TRBV16 and TRBJ1-4; D is uncertain. Germline lookup yields CDR1 KGHSY and CDR2 FQNENV. This CDR3 is 13 amino acids long. Trimming removed 0 bases from V and 8 bases from J, with 7 bases in between. The DNA of the CDR3 is TGTGCCAGCAGCCAATCGCGCGAGGAAAAACTGTTTTTT. Its translation is CASSQSREEKLFF.

Here the CDR3 reads CASSYKQGGPGGYTF. The CDR3 nucleotides read TGTGCCAGCAGTTACAAACAGGGGGGACCCGGAGGCTACACCTTC. V is TRBV6-2 or TRBV6-3 and J is TRBJ1-2; 8 bases map to TRBD1. V shed 2 bases, J shed 8 bases, and the junction held 10 bases outside the gene matches. CDR1 is MNHEY and CDR2 is SVGEGT in the germline V gene. The CDR3 covers 15 residues.

The sample holds one count of this clone. This chain links TRBV25-1 with TRBJ2-7; 7 nucleotides match TRBD2. The CDR3 extends over 14 amino acids. From germline, CDR1 is MGHDK and CDR2 SYGVNS. Trimming took 8 bases from V and 6 from J; bases not matched to a gene: 13. The CDR3 DNA sequence: TGTGCCAGCCGCGAGGGAGGGACCGGGGGCGAGCAGTACTTC. Protein sequence: CASREGGTGGEQYF.

V usage is TRBV2 and J usage is TRBJ2-1; 12 bases are shared with TRBD2. The V and J ends lost 6 bases and 4 bases, in that order; junction bases with no gene match: 4. This CDR3 spans 15 amino acids. CDR1 is SNHLY and CDR2 is FYNNEI in the germline V gene. CDR3 sequence: CASRPTSGGYNEQFF. The CDR3 DNA is TGTGCCAGCAGGCCGACTAGCGGGGGTTACAATGAGCAGTTCTTC.

The chain links TRBV6-5 to TRBJ2-1; the match to TRBD2 covers 9 bases. The CDR3 is 14 residues long. Germline values: CDR1 MNHEY, CDR2 SVGAGI. V shed 10 bases, J shed 9 bases, and the junction held 13 bases outside the gene matches. The CDR3 sequence is CATLQLAGDSEQFF. The CDR3 DNA follows: TGTGCCACCTTACAATTAGCGGGAGACAGTGAGCAGTTCTTC.